These 27 T cell receptor beta chains came from one sample sequenced in a study of CD8+CD57+ T cells in acquired aplastic anemia (dated by TCRdb to about 2018). Expansion of CD8+CD57+ cells had been shown by flow cytometry in the patients chosen for sequencing. TCRdb shows the sequencer as Illumina HiSeq 2000. Genomic DNA served as template for TCR beta VDJ combination and CDR3 sequence profiling. Using fastp at Q25 and MiXCR, TCRdb reprocessed the public reads and kept productive beta chains. Each CDR3 protein gets just one entry, which takes the most common genes and DNA from the rows behind it. The sample records 150,000 or so distinct CDR3 sequences, about 48% of which are singletons. The ten largest clones capture approximately 12% of the sample. The sample taken for sequencing was sorted CD4+, CD8+, or CD8+CD57+ T cells (not recorded which) from PBMCs. The receptors stem from a human donor with aplastic anemia.

In this sample, this clonotype turned up a few times. The gene calls are TRBV3-1 and TRBJ2-1; no reliable D call. CDR1 LGHDT and CDR2 YNNKEL come from the germline V gene (reference sequence). The length of the CDR3 is 16 residues. The ends were cut back, 0 bases at V and 0 bases at J, with 9 bases in the middle. The CDR3 DNA is TGTGCCAGCAGCCAAGAAGTGGGAAGCTCCTACAATGAGCAGTTCTTC. It is translated as CASSQEVGSSYNEQFF.

J is TRBJ2-7 and V is TRBV2; TRBD2 aligns across 14 bases. This CDR3 spans 16 amino acids. In germline, CDR1 is SNHLY, CDR2 FYNNEI. V dropped 5 bases and J dropped 4; count of bases not matched to a gene: 7. The CDR3 bases are TGTGCCAGCAGTAAAACCGGGACTAGCGGGGGTTACGAGCAGTACTTC. It encodes CASSKTGTSGGYEQYF.

In its sample, this clonotype was seen many times. The chain recombines TRBV20-1 with TRBJ2-7; D tentatively fits TRBD1 or TRBD2 (5 bases each). Trimming shortened V by 6 bases and J by 3 bases, and 15 bases separated the two germline ends. Germline-derived CDR1 and CDR2 are DFQATT and SNEGSKA (reference sequence). This CDR3 has 13 residues. CDR3 in DNA: TGCAGTGCCCGCTTGGATGGGGGCTACGAGCAGTACTTC. Its protein product is CSARLDGGYEQYF.

The V and J genes are TRBV27 and TRBJ2-7; either TRBD1 or TRBD2 may supply D (5 bases each). Trimming took 0 bases from V and 0 from J, leaving 15 bases between them. Germline loops: CDR1 MNHEY, CDR2 SMNVEV (reference sequence). The CDR3 is made up of 17 amino acids. The CDR3 nucleotides are TGTGCCAGCAGTTTATCCGTCGGGGCAGGGAGCTCCTACGAGCAGTACTTC. The encoded protein is CASSLSVGAGSSYEQYF.

A note on this clonotype: This clone may be a read error of a much larger clone one base away. Since the CDR3 does not end with the conserved phenylalanine or tryptophan, this likely comes from a read error. J is TRBJ2-2 and V is TRBV6-1; a possible D gene is TRBD1 (5 bases). V lost 5 bases and J 5 bases, leaving 6 bases between the germline ends. CDR3 length: 12 amino acids. Germline CDR1 MNHNS, CDR2 SASEGT. Written as DNA, the CDR3 is TGTGCCAGCAGTAGGGGTACCGGGGAGCTGTTTATT. This codes for CASSRGTGELFI.

The CDR3 sequence: CATIGTGNNEQFF. CDR3 DNA sequence: TGTGCCACCATCGGGACAGGGAACAATGAGCAGTTCTTC. J is TRBJ2-1 and V is TRBV24-1; 9 bases are a match to TRBD1. The CDR3 consists of 13 residues. The V and J ends lost 8 bases and 5 bases, in that order; junction bases with no gene match: 3. Germline values: CDR1 KGHDR, CDR2 SFDVKD.

This clonotype has only one observation. The chain carries TRBV20-1 and TRBJ2-5; 13 bases are shared with TRBD2. Germline CDR1 and CDR2: DFQATT and SNEGSKA (reference sequence). The CDR3 is made up of 17 amino acids. J gave up 1 base and V 2 bases, and 7 bases lay outside the gene matches. This CDR3 reads CSARTLAGGGIQETQYF. The CDR3 DNA follows: TGCAGTGCTAGAACACTAGCGGGAGGGGGGATCCAAGAGACCCAGTACTTC.

As for this clonotype: One base away lies a much larger clone, so this may be a sequencing read error. The genes are TRBV5-6 and TRBJ1-3; 9 bases fit TRBD1. V was pared by 5 bases and J by 0 bases, with 6 bases of the junction left unmatched. This CDR3 contains 16 residues. Germline values: CDR1 SGHDT, CDR2 YYEEEE. CDR3 nucleotide sequence: TGTGCCAGCAGTTATTGGACAGGGGTCTCTGGAAACACCATATATTTT. This sequence encodes CASSYWTGVSGNTIYF.

The chain has TRBV12-5 and TRBJ2-3; 7 bases are a match to TRBD2. The CDR3 has 16 amino acids. Looked up from germline, CDR1 is LGHNT and CDR2 is FRNRAP. Trimming cost V 1 base and J 0 bases; bases outside gene matches: 4. As DNA, the CDR3 is TGTGCTAGTGGTTTGGCGAGCGGGGTGAGCACAGATACGCAGTATTTT. Encoded protein: CASGLASGVSTDTQYF.

In its sample, this clonotype was seen many times. This chain's CDR3 is CASSYGQGTYEQYF. The DNA of the CDR3 is TGTGCCAGCAGCTACGGACAGGGTACCTACGAGCAGTACTTC. V and J are TRBV3-1 and TRBJ2-7; TRBD1 agrees at 8 bases. The length of the CDR3 is 14 residues. CDR1 is LGHDT and CDR2 is YNNKEL in the germline V gene (reference sequence). V lost 5 bases, J lost 2 bases, and 5 bases stayed unmatched.

This clonotype was picked up many times. The rearrangement uses TRBV10-2 and TRBJ2-5; D unresolved. Looked up from germline, CDR1 is WSHSY and CDR2 is SAAADI. The CDR3 covers 13 residues. Between the trimmed V and J ends, which lost 2 bases and 6 bases, there was a span of 10 bases. Here the CDR3 DNA reads TGCGCCAGCAGTGAGGTAGATGTAAAGACCCAGTACTTC. It translates to CASSEVDVKTQYF.

This clonotype has more than one count but fewer than ten. This rearrangement joins TRBV24-1 to TRBJ2-1, with D perhaps TRBD1 (6 bases). With 2 bases removed from V and 7 bases from J, the gap between germline ends came to 8 bases. The CDR3 sequence is 13 residues long. CDR1 is KGHDR and CDR2 is SFDVKD in the germline V gene. The CDR3 bases are TGTGCCACCAGTGATTCGGGACAAAATGAGCAGTTCTTC. It yields the protein CATSDSGQNEQFF.

The V gene is TRBV15, the J gene TRBJ2-5; 9 positions match TRBD2. Losses at the gene ends were 0 bases for V and 6 bases for J; bases not matched to a gene: 14. The CDR3 is 18 amino acids. From germline, CDR1 is LNHNV and CDR2 YYDKDF (reference sequence). The CDR3 DNA is TGTGCCACCAGCAGAGATCACTATCGGGCGGGGGGGTTTCAGACCCAGTACTTC. This gives the protein CATSRDHYRAGGFQTQYF.

This clonotype was found many times. This sequence joins TRBV7-6 and TRBJ2-4, with D maybe TRBD2 (6 bases). The CDR3 is 16 residues long. Germline lookup yields CDR1 SGHVS and CDR2 FNYEAQ. V was pared by 4 bases and J by 3 bases, with 16 bases between. CDR3 protein: CASSSGTFGSKNIQYF. In nucleotides, the CDR3 is TGTGCCAGCAGCTCCGGAACCTTCGGGAGCAAAAACATTCAGTACTTC.

In DNA form, the CDR3 reads TGTGCCAGTAGCGGACTGGAGACACTGAACACTGAAGCTTTCTTT. Its translation: CASSGLETLNTEAFF. The chain has TRBV19 and TRBJ1-1, with D unclear. CDR1 and CDR2 from the germline V gene are LNHDA and SQIVND (reference sequence). There are 15 residues in the CDR3. Trimming removed 6 bases at V and 0 bases at J, with 14 bases between.

This clonotype was detected many times. The gene calls are TRBV7-9 and TRBJ2-1; the D gene is possibly TRBD2 (6 bases). V lost 4 bases and J lost 8, with 9 bases in between. The germline CDR1 and CDR2 sequences are SEHNR and FQNEAQ (reference sequence). This CDR3 is 12 amino acids long. For the CDR3, the DNA is TGTGCCAGCAGCTGGCGGGACTATGAGCAGTTCTTC. This translates into CASSWRDYEQFF.

The chain combines TRBV5-1 with TRBJ2-3, with 11 bases identical to TRBD1. V shed 7 bases, J shed 1 base, and the junction held 17 bases outside the gene matches. The CDR3 is made up of 19 amino acids. Germline V gene data show CDR1 as SGHRS and CDR2 as YFSETQ. CDR3 region: CASSSGTGTGGYGTDTQYF. The CDR3 DNA sequence: TGCGCCAGCTCTTCCGGAACCGGGACAGGGGGATACGGCACAGATACGCAGTATTTT.

The V gene is TRBV9, the J gene TRBJ2-2; no clear D. V shed 4 bases and J shed 6 bases, with 7 bases lying between them. Per the germline V gene, CDR1 is SGDLS and CDR2 is YYNGEE. The CDR3 is 12 residues long. CDR3 loop: CASSLLAGELFF. The DNA of the CDR3 is TGTGCCAGCAGCCTACTTGCCGGGGAGCTGTTTTTT.

This sequence joins TRBV24-1 and TRBJ2-5; 8 bases line up with TRBD1. Germline V gene sequence: CDR1 KGHDR, CDR2 SFDVKD. J lost 5 bases, V lost 4 bases, and 5 bases had no gene match. The CDR3 covers 14 residues. The CDR3 coding sequence is TGTGCCACCAGTGACCGTAGACAGGGGGAGACCCAGTACTTC. Translated: CATSDRRQGETQYF.

In DNA form, the CDR3 reads TGCGCCAGCAGCTCCGGGACAGCTAATGAAAAACTGTTTTTT. This translates into CASSSGTANEKLFF. The chain is built from TRBV5-1 and TRBJ1-4; TRBD1 aligns across 7 bases. The germline CDR1 and CDR2 sequences are SGHRS and YFSETQ. This CDR3 comprises 14 residues. V dropped 3 bases and J dropped 3; count of bases not matched to a gene: 2.

This chain connects TRBV5-1 to TRBJ2-7; 9 bases are shared with TRBD1. The CDR3 runs to 13 residues. V shed 4 bases and J 7 bases; nucleotides not matched to a gene: 6. Germline CDR1 reads SGHRS; CDR2 reads YFSETQ. Written as DNA, the CDR3 is TGCGCCAGCAGCATGGGGACAGGGCGAGAGCAGTACTTC. Protein sequence: CASSMGTGREQYF.

V gene TRBV2 combines with J gene TRBJ2-3; D unresolved. CDR1 and CDR2 (germline): SNHLY, FYNNEI. The CDR3 has 10 amino acids. Trimming removed 4 bases from V and 7 bases from J, with 3 bases in between. CDR3 nucleotides: TGTGCCAGCAGTGCTAATACGCAGTATTTT. This gives the protein CASSANTQYF.

The DNA of the CDR3 is TGCAGTGCTAGAGTAGCGGGGGACTACTCCTACGAGCAGTACTTC. Residues: CSARVAGDYSYEQYF. The chain uses TRBV20-1 and TRBJ2-7, with 9 bases that match TRBD2. The junction had 4 bases not matched to a gene; V was cut back by 1 base and J by 0 bases. Per the germline V gene, CDR1 is DFQATT and CDR2 is SNEGSKA (reference sequence). The CDR3 is 15 amino acids.

This clonotype was found many times. In DNA, the CDR3 is TGTGCCAGCAGTGCCTTCGAGCCCCCCTACGAGCAGTACTTC. It yields the protein CASSAFEPPYEQYF. The rearrangement uses TRBV12-3 or TRBV12-4 and TRBJ2-7; D is unclear. The CDR3 is 14 amino acids. V lost 5 bases and J 2 bases, leaving 13 bases between the germline ends.

Here the CDR3 DNA reads TGTGCCATCGCGGGACTAGCGGGGTACAATGAGCAGTTCTTC. It encodes CAIAGLAGYNEQFF. The V gene is TRBV10-3, the J gene TRBJ2-1; 13 bases match TRBD2. Germline assignment: CDR1 ENHRY and CDR2 SYGVKD. With 8 bases clipped from V and 4 bases from J, the junction kept 2 bases outside the gene matches. The CDR3 is 14 residues long.

J is TRBJ1-2 and V is TRBV2; D unresolved. From germline, CDR1 is SNHLY and CDR2 FYNNEI. The length of the CDR3 is 12 residues. V lost 5 bases and J 8 bases, leaving 12 bases between the germline ends. The CDR3 DNA reads as TGTGCCAGCAGTCTTGGTAGCGGGGGCTACACCTTC. Translating it yields CASSLGSGGYTF.

The chain has TRBV15 and TRBJ1-5; D gene uncertain. In germline, CDR1 is LNHNV, CDR2 YYDKDF (reference sequence). The CDR3 runs to 14 residues. V lost 2 bases and J 0 bases, leaving 5 bases between the germline ends. CDR3 sequence (DNA): TGTGCCACCAGCAGACCATATAGCAATCAGCCCCAGCATTTT. Encoded protein: CATSRPYSNQPQHF.